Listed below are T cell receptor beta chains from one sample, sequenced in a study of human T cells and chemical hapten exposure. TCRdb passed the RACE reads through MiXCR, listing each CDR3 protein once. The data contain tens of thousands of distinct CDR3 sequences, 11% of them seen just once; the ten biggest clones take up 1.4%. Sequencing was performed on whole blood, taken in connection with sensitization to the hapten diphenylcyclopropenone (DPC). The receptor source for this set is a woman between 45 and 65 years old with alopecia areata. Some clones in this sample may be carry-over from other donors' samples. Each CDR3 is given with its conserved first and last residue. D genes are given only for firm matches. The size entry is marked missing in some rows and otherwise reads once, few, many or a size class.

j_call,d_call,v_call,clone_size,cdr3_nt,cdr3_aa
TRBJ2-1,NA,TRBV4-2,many,TGTGCCAGCAGCCAAGACTTATACAATGAGCAGTTCTTC,CASSQDLYNEQFF
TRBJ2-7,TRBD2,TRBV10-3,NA,TGTGCCATCAGCCTCGGGACTAGCGGCTACGAGCAGTACTTC,CAISLGTSGYEQYF
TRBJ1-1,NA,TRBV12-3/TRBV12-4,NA,TGTGCCAGCAGTTTCGGTCAGAGCTACACTGAAGCTTTCTTT,CASSFGQSYTEAFF
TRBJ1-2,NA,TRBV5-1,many,TGCGCCAGCAGCTTGAGTGCGGGACAAGGCTCTGGCTACACCTTC,CASSLSAGQGSGYTF
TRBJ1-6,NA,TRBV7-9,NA,TGTGCCAGCAGCTTAACGGGTACATCCTATAATTCACCCCTCCACTTT,CASSLTGTSYNSPLHF
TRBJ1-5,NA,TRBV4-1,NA,TGCGCCAGCAGCCAAGCATCGAACAGAGTTCAGCCCCAGCATTTT,CASSQASNRVQPQHF
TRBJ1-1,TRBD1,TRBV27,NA,TGTGCCAGCAGTTCCCTGGACAGGGATGATGAAGCTTTCTTT,CASSSLDRDDEAFF
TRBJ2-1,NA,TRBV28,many,TGTGCCAGCAGCACCGCCGGATTTAAAGGCGGGACCTACAATGAGCAGTTCTTC,CASSTAGFKGGTYNEQFF
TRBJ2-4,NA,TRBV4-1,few,TGCGCCAGCAGCCCCATCATTGTAGCCAAAAACATTCAGTACTTC,CASSPIIVAKNIQYF
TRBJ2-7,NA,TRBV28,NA,TGTGCCAGCAGCTACACCCGGAGAGGCCCAACCTACGAGCAGTACTTC,CASSYTRRGPTYEQYF
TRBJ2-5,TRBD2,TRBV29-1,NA,TGCAGCGGTAGCGGGGGGGCCGGGCAAGAGACCCAGTACTTC,CSGSGGAGQETQYF
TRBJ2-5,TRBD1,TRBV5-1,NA,TGCGCCAGCACAGACAGGGGAGTCGGGGGTGAGACCCAGTACTTC,CASTDRGVGGETQYF
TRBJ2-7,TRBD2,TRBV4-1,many,TGCGCCAGCAGCCTGGGGGGGGACGGAAGCTCCTACGAGCAGTACTTC,CASSLGGDGSSYEQYF
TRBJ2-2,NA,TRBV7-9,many,TGTGCCAGTCAAGGACTATTGAACACCGGGGAGCTGTTTTTT,CASQGLLNTGELFF
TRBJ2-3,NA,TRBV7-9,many,TGTGCCAGCAGCAGGCTAGGACGTGGAGATACGCAGTATTTT,CASSRLGRGDTQYF
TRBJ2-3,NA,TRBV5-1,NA,TGCGCCAGCAGCTTTCGAGGGGGACCCACAGATACGCAGTATTTT,CASSFRGGPTDTQYF
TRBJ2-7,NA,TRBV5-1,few,TGCGCCAGCAGCACCGGCTCGAGCTCCTACGAGCAGTACTTC,CASSTGSSSYEQYF
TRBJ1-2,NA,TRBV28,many,TGTGCCAGCAGTTTAGACAGACTATTAACGGTTGGCTACACCTTC,CASSLDRLLTVGYTF
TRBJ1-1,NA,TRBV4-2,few,TGTGCCAGCAGCCTTGGTGGAGGCCTGAACACTGAAGCTTTCTTT,CASSLGGGLNTEAFF
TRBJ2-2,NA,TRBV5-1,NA,TGCGCCAGCAGCCCGGACTATTCCGGGGAGCTGTTTTTT,CASSPDYSGELFF
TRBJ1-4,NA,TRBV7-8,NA,TGTGCCAGCAGCTTTGGGTGGGAGGAGGAAAAACTGTTTTTT,CASSFGWEEEKLFF
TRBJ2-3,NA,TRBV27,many,TGTGCCAGCAGGGCCCAGGAGGGCCGATCTTATACGCAGTATTTT,CASRAQEGRSYTQYF
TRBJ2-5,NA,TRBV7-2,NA,TGTGCCAGCAGCTTAGGAAGCGGGCGGGGCCCAGAGAGGACCCAGTACTTC,CASSLGSGRGPERTQYF
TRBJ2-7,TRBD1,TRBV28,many,TGTGCCAGCACCCGGGACAGGGGTGCTGGGGAGCAGTACTTC,CASTRDRGAGEQYF
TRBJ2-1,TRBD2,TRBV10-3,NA,TGTGCCATCAGTGAGACTAGCGGGGACTACAATGAGCAGTTCTTC,CAISETSGDYNEQFF
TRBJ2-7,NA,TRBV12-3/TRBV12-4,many,TGTGCCAGCAGCGATGGAATTCCGGGCAAGCAGTACTTC,CASSDGIPGKQYF
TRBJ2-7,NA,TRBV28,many,TGTGCCAGCAGACCAGACAGGACCTACTACGAGCAGTACTTC,CASRPDRTYYEQYF
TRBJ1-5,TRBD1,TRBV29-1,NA,TGCAGCGTTGTGGGACAGGGAGATCAGCCCCAGCATTTT,CSVVGQGDQPQHF